One sample yielded the 5 T cell receptor beta chains listed below, sequenced in a study of OX40 agonist ivuxolimab in advanced cancers. Profiling relied on immunoSEQ multiplex PCR, and the TCRdb table lists in-frame clones only, not all of them. The repertoire holds fewer than 25,000 clones, with about 88% as singletons. The starting material was CD4+ or CD8+ T cells sorted from blood, obtained in a trial of the OX40 agonist ivuxolimab. All receptors derive from an adult with an advanced solid tumor such as melanoma, head and neck, liver or kidney cancer.

CDR3 coding DNA: TGTGCCACCAGCAGAGAAGGCCCCTACAATGAGCAGTTCTTC. Protein product: CATSREGPYNEQFF. The gene calls are TRBV15 and TRBJ2-1, with D uncertain. The germline V gene has CDR1 LNHNV and CDR2 YYDKDF (reference sequence). The CDR3 totals 14 residues. V was cut by 0 bases and J by 2 bases, with 5 bases left in between.

The V gene is TRBV4-1, the J gene TRBJ1-3, with D possibly being TRBD1 (5 bases). The CDR3 spans 14 residues. Germline V CDR1 and CDR2: MGHRA, YSYEKL. V was pared by 6 bases and J by 0 bases, with 9 bases between. The CDR3 DNA reads TGCGCCAGCAGTCCAGGGACCTCTGGAAACACCATATATTTT. It encodes CASSPGTSGNTIYF.

This clone was seen once. The chain is built from TRBV29-1 and TRBJ2-2, with 9 bases that match TRBD2. V shed 4 bases, J shed 6 bases, and the junction held 3 bases outside the gene matches. The germline gives CDR1 SQVTM, CDR2 ANQGSEA. There are 13 residues in the CDR3. The CDR3 DNA reads TGCAGCGTTGCGACTAGCGGTGCCGGGGAGCTGTTTTTT. Translation: CSVATSGAGELFF.

The V and J genes are TRBV19 and TRBJ1-2; 7 positions agree with TRBD1. This CDR3 has 13 residues. CDR1 and CDR2 (germline): LNHDA, SQIVND (reference sequence). With 6 bases clipped from V and 7 bases from J, the junction kept 8 bases outside the gene matches. DNA for the CDR3: TGTGCCAGTAGCTCTGACAGGGCTCTTGGCTACACCTTC. Protein: CASSSDRALGYTF. The full variable domain, in which reference TRBV19 and TRBJ1-2 provide the parts outside the CDR3, is DGGITQSPKYLFRKEGQNVTLSCEQNLNHDAMYWYRQDPGQGLRLIYYSQIVNDFQKGDIAEGYSVSREKKESFPLTVTSAQKNPTAFYLCASSSDRALGYTFGSGTRLTVV.

This chain connects TRBV4-2 to TRBJ2-5; weak D call: TRBD1 (6 bases). This CDR3 has 16 residues. V lost 0 bases and J lost 2, with 13 bases in between. In germline, CDR1 is LGHNA, CDR2 YNFKEQ. CDR3 region: CASSQEGQTPQETQYF. Here the CDR3 DNA reads TGTGCCAGCAGCCAAGAGGGACAAACCCCTCAAGAGACCCAGTACTTC.